A single T cell receptor (beta chain) is shown here with its context. Its antigen is unidentified. One junction end disagrees with the germline gene, perhaps due to a read error. Each CDR3 protein is one row after TCRdb ran MiXCR on the 5' RACE reads. The data hold some 730,000 distinct CDR3 sequences, with around a sixth observed a single time. These data originate in a study of identical twins. Whole-study findings and limits: Compared with models, monozygotic twins showed more out-of-frame TCR alpha sharing.

CDR3 size: 15 residues. Germline V gene lookup returns CDR1 LGHDT and CDR2 YNNKEL (reference sequence). In addition, the sample was reused for a study of T cells expressing NK-cell markers.

The source material was PBMCs. The V call is TRBV3-1, the J call TRBJ2-1; 10 bases map to TRBD2. The clonotype was recovered from a woman between 18 and 30 years old in good health. The CDR3 coding sequence is TGTGCCAGCTGCCAAGCGACTAGCGGGTACAATGAGCAGTTCTTC. Protein: CASCQATSGYNEQFF.